The rows below give T cell receptor beta chains drawn from one sample of a study of blood T cells in healthy people across ages. Each CDR3 protein is one row after TCRdb ran MiXCR on the 5' RACE reads. The table lists around 1,000,000 distinct CDR3 sequences, 35% to 40% of them singletons, with roughly 14% in the top ten. The sample consisted of blood. The receptors stem from a man younger than 30 in good health. The CDR3 runs from the conserved cysteine through the conserved F or W. Fields, in order: clone size, V gene, J gene, D gene, CDR3 DNA, CDR3 protein. D genes are given only for firm matches. Rows give clone size only sometimes, using once, few, many, or a class for an expanded clone.

.	TRBV12-3/TRBV12-4	TRBJ1-2	TRBD1	TGTGCCAGCAGTTTGGGGGGACAGGGGTTCAGGGACTATGGCTACACCTTC	CASSLGGQGFRDYGYTF
.	TRBV6-6	TRBJ1-4	.	TGTGCCAGCAGTTACTCGACGGCATCAACTAATGAAAAACTGTTTTTT	CASSYSTASTNEKLFF
.	TRBV5-5	TRBJ1-2	.	TGTGCCAGCAGCTCCATGGTTTCTAACTATGGCTACACCTTC	CASSSMVSNYGYTF
.	TRBV4-2	TRBJ2-5	.	TGTGCCAGCAGCCAAGATACTTATCTGGGGGGCGATCCGTACTTC	CASSQDTYLGGDPYF
.	TRBV4-3	TRBJ1-6	.	TGCGCCAGCAGCCAAGAAGGGGGGACTTATAATTCACCCCTCCACTTT	CASSQEGGTYNSPLHF
.	TRBV2	TRBJ2-1	TRBD2	TGTGCCAGCAGGCCTAGCGGGGGTCCCCTCGATGAGCAGTTCTTC	CASRPSGGPLDEQFF
few	TRBV7-9	TRBJ1-5	.	TGTGCCAGCAGCCCGGGATCCTCAAGCAATCAGCCCCAGCATTTT	CASSPGSSSNQPQHF
.	TRBV18	TRBJ2-1	.	TGTGCCAGCTCACCACCCAACACCTTCAATGAGCAGTTCTTC	CASSPPNTFNEQFF
.	TRBV29-1	TRBJ2-1	.	TGCAGCGCGTCCGGGGACGGGTTAGTGCAGTTCTTC	CSASGDGLVQFF
few	TRBV20-1	TRBJ2-5	.	TGCAGTGCTGGGGAGGGGGTGAGAGAGACCCAGTACTTC	CSAGEGVRETQYF
many	TRBV10-3	TRBJ2-1	TRBD1	TGTGCCATCTTCGGGACAGGCCACAATGAGCAGTTCTTC	CAIFGTGHNEQFF
.	TRBV7-8	TRBJ2-7	.	TGTGCCAGCAGCTTAGAACTCACAAACTCCTACGAGCAGTACTTC	CASSLELTNSYEQYF
few	TRBV13	TRBJ2-1	.	TGTGCCAGCAGCTCCCCAGGGATAGCGTTGAATGAGCAGTTCTTC	CASSSPGIALNEQFF
few	TRBV9	TRBJ1-1	.	TGTGCCAGCAGCAAGGGGGACACTGAAGCTTTCTTT	CASSKGDTEAFF
.	TRBV7-2	TRBJ1-1	.	TGTGCCAGCAGCTTAGGGCCGGTGGCTTTCTTT	CASSLGPVAFF
.	TRBV19	TRBJ1-2	.	TGTGCCAGTAGTATGGAGGAATGTGGCTACACCTTC	CASSMEECGYTF
.	TRBV12-3/TRBV12-4	TRBJ2-1	.	TGTGCCAGCAGTTTAGTATCAGCGGTGAACTACAATGAGCAGTTCTTC	CASSLVSAVNYNEQFF
.	TRBV10-3	TRBJ1-2	.	TGTGCCATCAGTGAAATCGGTTCCTATGGCAACACCTTC	CAISEIGSYGNTF
many	TRBV4-3	TRBJ2-1	TRBD2	TGCGCCAGCAGCCGCGGACTAGCGCTCTACAATGAGCAGTTCTTC	CASSRGLALYNEQFF
.	TRBV28	TRBJ1-1	.	TGTGCCGGCCGTTCCAGGGAAGATGAAGCTTTCTTT	CAGRSREDEAFF
few	TRBV20-1	TRBJ1-5	TRBD1	TGCAGTGCTGGGACAGGACGTAGCAATCAGCCCCAGCATTTT	CSAGTGRSNQPQHF
.	TRBV20-1	TRBJ1-5	TRBD1	TGCAGTGCGGGAGACAGGGGAGATCAGCCCCAGCATTTT	CSAGDRGDQPQHF
few	TRBV29-1	TRBJ1-1	.	TGCAGCGTTCGGACAGCAGCGAACACTGAAGCTTTCTTT	CSVRTAANTEAFF
.	TRBV10-3	TRBJ2-5	.	TGTGCCATCAGCCTTTCTCAAGAGACCCAGTACTTC	CAISLSQETQYF
many	TRBV14	TRBJ1-2	.	TGTGCCAGCAGCCAAGTAGCAGCTTCCTATGGCTACACCTTC	CASSQVAASYGYTF
.	TRBV5-1	TRBJ1-1	.	TGCGCCAGCAGCTTGTTAACAGGGCCGAACACTGAAGCTTTCTTT	CASSLLTGPNTEAFF
few	TRBV20-1	TRBJ1-2	.	TGCAGTGCTAGAGATCTCTCGGGGGGCGCCTATGGCTACACCTTC	CSARDLSGGAYGYTF
.	TRBV6-2/TRBV6-3	TRBJ1-5	.	TGTGCCAGCAGTTACTCTCTAAATCAGCCCCGGCATTTT	CASSYSLNQPRHF
.	TRBV20-1	TRBJ2-1	.	TGCAGTGCTAGTAAGCAGGGAACTTTTGGTGAGCAGTTCTTC	CSASKQGTFGEQFF
few	TRBV7-8	TRBJ1-4	.	TGTGCCAGCAGCTTAAACAGGTCACTGCGGACTAATGAAAAACTGTTTTTT	CASSLNRSLRTNEKLFF
.	TRBV5-1	TRBJ2-3	TRBD1	TGCGCCAGCAGCTTGGCCAGGGCACAGGGGGTTAATACGCAGTATTTT	CASSLARAQGVNTQYF
.	TRBV6-4	TRBJ1-2	.	TGTGCCAGCAGTGAAGAGGGGAAGGGCTATGGCTACACCTTC	CASSEEGKGYGYTF
.	TRBV7-2	TRBJ1-1	.	TGTGCCAGCAGCTTTGTGACCGTCAAAGAATTAAGCACTGAAGCTTTCTTT	CASSFVTVKELSTEAFF
.	TRBV20-1	TRBJ2-3	TRBD2	TGCAGTGCTAGAGATTTCCGGGCTAGCGGGGGCCGGACAGATACGCAGTATTTT	CSARDFRASGGRTDTQYF
.	TRBV7-2	TRBJ1-1	.	TGTGCCAGCAGCCCACAGACACAGAAGAACACTGAAGCTTTCTTT	CASSPQTQKNTEAFF
few	TRBV12-3/TRBV12-4	TRBJ2-1	TRBD2	TGTGCCAGCAGTGGGCTAGCGGGGGGGTACTACAATGAGCAGTTCTTC	CASSGLAGGYYNEQFF
few	TRBV7-8	TRBJ1-2	.	TGTGCCAGCAGCTTAGACGACAGTTACTATGGCTACACCTTC	CASSLDDSYYGYTF
.	TRBV27	TRBJ1-2	.	TGTGCCAGCAGTCCCCTCGGGGGTGTCTATGGCTACACCTTC	CASSPLGGVYGYTF
.	TRBV25-1	TRBJ2-3	TRBD1	TGTGCCAGCAGTGAACTATTCGGCAGGGGGGATACGCAGTATTTT	CASSELFGRGDTQYF
few	TRBV6-6	TRBJ1-4	.	TGTGCCAGCAGTAAGACAAATTTCATCCCTCATGAAAAACTGTTTTTT	CASSKTNFIPHEKLFF
few	TRBV2	TRBJ2-7	.	TGTGCCAGCAGTGAAGACTGGGGACATCCCCGCCGACCCTACGAGCAGTACTTC	CASSEDWGHPRRPYEQYF
.	TRBV6-2/TRBV6-3	TRBJ2-1	.	TGTGCCAGCAGTTTCTCCTTGGGCGGAAGCCCCTACAATGAGCAGTTCTTC	CASSFSLGGSPYNEQFF
.	TRBV28	TRBJ1-1	TRBD1	TGTGCCAGCAGCATCAGGGGGCTGAGGACTGAAGCTTTCTTT	CASSIRGLRTEAFF
.	TRBV20-1	TRBJ2-1	.	TGCAGTGCTAGAGATCACTACGAGCAGTTCTTC	CSARDHYEQFF
.	TRBV28	TRBJ2-1	.	TGTGCCAGCAGTTTGGTGGACGCGGGTATGGGTGAGCAGTTCTTC	CASSLVDAGMGEQFF
.	TRBV28	TRBJ2-6	.	TGTGCCAGCAGTTTCGTAGTCAGCTCTGGGGCCAACGTCCTGACTTTC	CASSFVVSSGANVLTF
.	TRBV4-3	TRBJ2-3	.	TGCGCCAGCAGCCAATCCGGGACAGATACGCAGTATTTT	CASSQSGTDTQYF
.	TRBV6-2/TRBV6-3	TRBJ1-5	.	TGTGCCAGCAGCTACCCTCCACCGGGCGGGGACCCGAGCAATCAGCCCCAGCATTTT	CASSYPPPGGDPSNQPQHF
.	TRBV10-3	TRBJ1-5	.	TGTGCCACCCGGAGAGAGGGCAATCAGCCCCAGCATTTT	CATRREGNQPQHF
.	TRBV5-6	TRBJ2-6	.	TGTGCCAGCAGCTTGCGGGGGGCCAGTGGGGCCAACGTCCTGACTTTC	CASSLRGASGANVLTF
.	TRBV15	TRBJ2-3	TRBD2	TGTGCCACAACTGCTAGCGGGGGGGTAAATACGCAGTATTTT	CATTASGGVNTQYF
few	TRBV29-1	TRBJ1-2	.	TGCAGCGTGCGGACAGATCTCAGTGGCTACACCTTC	CSVRTDLSGYTF
few	TRBV6-5	TRBJ2-1	.	TGTGCCAGCAGTTACGGCCCGGGCTTAGAGCAGTTCTTC	CASSYGPGLEQFF
.	TRBV10-3	TRBJ2-1	TRBD2	TGTGCCATCAGTGGCCCTGGGGGGGGACCCTACAATGAGCAGTTCTTC	CAISGPGGGPYNEQFF